This T cell receptor (beta chain) appears in the sequencing data of a study of blood T cell repertoires in COVID-19. For the study at large: Sites across the United States, Italy and Spain contributed samples from acute and convalescent COVID-19. T cells, B-cell-depleted T cells, or PBMCs provided the cDNA or gDNA that served as material.

After removal of 8 bases from V and 2 bases from J, the junction contained 6 bases not matched to a gene. CDR3 length: 14 residues. The germline V gene encodes CDR1 MNHEY and CDR2 SVGAGI. Authors' analysis steps: Counts of nucleated cells, estimated from reference gene primer amplification, were obtained. TCRdb's copy holds only in-frame clones and misses some; the assay was immunoSEQ multiplex PCR. Clone size and the V and J calls come from that table; the DNA yielded D and trimming. The data show roughly 140,000 clones, 88% seen once. V usage is TRBV6-5 and J usage is TRBJ2-7; 10 positions match TRBD1. The sequence was obtained from a human donor in a cohort sampled during active COVID-19. Sequenced material: peripheral blood. The CDR3 reads CASRTGTGAYEQYF. CDR3 DNA sequence: TGTGCCAGCCGGACCGGGACAGGGGCCTACGAGCAGTACTTC.